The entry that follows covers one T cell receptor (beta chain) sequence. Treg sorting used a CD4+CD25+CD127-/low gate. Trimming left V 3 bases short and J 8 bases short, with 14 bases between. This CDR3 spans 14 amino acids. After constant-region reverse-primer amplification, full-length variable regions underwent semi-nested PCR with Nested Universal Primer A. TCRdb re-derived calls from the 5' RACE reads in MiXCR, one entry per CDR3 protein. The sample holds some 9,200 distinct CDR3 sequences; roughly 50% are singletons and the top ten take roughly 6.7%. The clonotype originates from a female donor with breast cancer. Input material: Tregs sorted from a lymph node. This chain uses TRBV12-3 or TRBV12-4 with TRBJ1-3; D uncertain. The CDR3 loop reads CASSFSPSGDTIYF. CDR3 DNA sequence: TGTGCCAGCAGTTTCTCCCCCTCAGGTGACACCATATATTTT.